A single sample is the source of the 27 T cell receptor beta chains below, sequenced in a study of shared clonotypes between healthy human individuals. Profiled with immunoSEQ multiplex PCR; TCRdb holds only in-frame clones, not every one. The sample carries roughly 100,000 clones, just over 65% recorded once. Sequences were obtained from memory CD8+ T cells sorted from blood. Stated subset: CD45RO+ cells pooled with CCR7-negative TemRA cells. Receptors were obtained from a woman under 40 in good health.

The CDR3 coding sequence is TGTGCCAGCAGCTTTGGGTACGAGCAGTACTTC. It translates to CASSFGYEQYF. V and J are TRBV5-6 and TRBJ2-7; D not certain. The germline V and J ends were trimmed by 2 bases and 4 bases, with 4 bases remaining between them. The CDR3 extends over 11 amino acids. Germline lookup yields CDR1 SGHDT and CDR2 YYEEEE. The full variable domain, its missing parts supplied by reference TRBV5-6 and TRBJ2-7, is DAGVTQSPTHLIKTRGQQVTLRCSPKSGHDTVSWYQQALGQGPQFIFQYYEEEERQRGNFPDRFSGHQFPNYSSELNVNALLLGDSALYLCASSFGYEQYFGPGTRLTVT.

This chain joins TRBV27 and TRBJ1-2, with D uncertain. Trimming shortened V by 1 base and J by 1 base, and 16 bases separated the two germline ends. CDR1 MNHEY and CDR2 SMNVEV come from the germline V gene (reference sequence). This CDR3 comprises 17 residues. CDR3 amino acids: CASSLFGWAGINYGYTF. The CDR3 DNA is TGTGCCAGCAGTTTATTTGGGTGGGCAGGAATTAACTATGGCTACACCTTC.

V is TRBV9 and J is TRBJ2-7; 8 bases match TRBD2. CDR1 and CDR2 (germline): SGDLS, YYNGEE. V lost 0 bases to trimming and J lost 4 bases; unmatched junction nucleotides: 6. CDR3 length equals 15 residues. In nucleotides, the CDR3 is TGTGCCAGCAGCGTAGATAGCGGGGATTTTTACGAGCAGTACTTC. Translation: CASSVDSGDFYEQYF.

This clone was picked up a small number of times. This chain connects TRBV28 to TRBJ1-2; a weak D match, TRBD1 (5 bases). Germline CDR1 and CDR2: MDHEN and SYDVKM. Trimming pared 6 bases from V and 7 bases from J, leaving 24 bases between. The CDR3 runs 16 residues. The CDR3 region is CASSLRDRIGLFGYTF. For the CDR3, the DNA is TGTGCCAGCAGCCTGCGGGACCGAATCGGTTTATTTGGCTACACCTTC.

This chain joins TRBV29-1 and TRBJ2-7; TRBD1 agrees at 7 bases. The germline CDR1 and CDR2 sequences are SQVTM and ANQGSEA. V shed 4 bases and J 3 bases; nucleotides not matched to a gene: 3. The CDR3 is made up of 12 amino acids. This chain's CDR3 is CSVVRDSYEQYF. Written as DNA, the CDR3 is TGCAGCGTTGTCCGGGACAGCTACGAGCAGTACTTC.

Ten or more counts support this clone. The V call is TRBV5-6, the J call TRBJ2-7; D perhaps matches TRBD2 (7 bases). Trimming took 2 bases from V and 4 from J, leaving 16 bases between them. CDR3 size: 15 residues. The germline CDR1 and CDR2 sequences are SGHDT and YYEEEE. The CDR3 is CASSFFGGLGYEQYF. In nucleotides, the CDR3 is TGTGCCAGCAGCTTTTTCGGGGGGCTGGGATACGAGCAGTACTTC.

This chain links TRBV7-2 with TRBJ1-2; possibly TRBD1 for D (5 bases). Trimming cost V 5 bases and J 8 bases, with 18 bases left between them. The CDR3 extends over 14 amino acids. Per the germline V gene, CDR1 is SGHTA and CDR2 is FQGNSA. DNA for the CDR3: TGTGCCAGCAGCCCCCAGACCGGGGACGGGGGCTACACCTTC. The encoded protein is CASSPQTGDGGYTF.

CDR3 loop: CASNKGGTEAFF. In DNA, the CDR3 is TGTGCCAGCAACAAGGGGGGCACTGAAGCTTTCTTT. The V and J genes are TRBV28 and TRBJ1-1, with D perhaps matching TRBD1 (6 bases). Trimming removed 7 bases at V and 4 bases at J, with 10 bases between. The CDR3 loop spans 12 amino acids. Germline values: CDR1 MDHEN, CDR2 SYDVKM.

The V and J genes are TRBV6-4 and TRBJ1-1; TRBD1 matches at 7 bases. The CDR3 runs to 15 residues. The germline V gene encodes CDR1 MRHNA and CDR2 SNTAGT. Germline trimming cut 8 bases from V and 5 bases from J; bases unmatched to any gene: 14. The CDR3 here is CASSIGAGGQTEAFF. CDR3 nucleotides: TGTGCCAGCTCCATTGGGGCAGGGGGGCAGACTGAAGCTTTCTTT.

The V gene is TRBV5-1, the J gene TRBJ2-7, with TRBD1 matching 9 bases. The CDR3 contains 14 residues. J lost 3 bases, V lost 4 bases, and 5 bases had no gene match. CDR1 is SGHRS, CDR2 YFSETQ, per germline. For the CDR3, the DNA is TGCGCCAGCAGCCCTAGGACAGGGGACTACGAGCAGTACTTC. The encoded protein is CASSPRTGDYEQYF.

The chain couples TRBV6-5 to TRBJ2-1; weak D call: TRBD1 (5 bases). V was cut by 2 bases and J by 5 bases, with 10 bases left in between. This CDR3 region has 14 residues. Germline CDR1 MNHEY, CDR2 SVGAGI. DNA of the CDR3: TGTGCCAGCAGTTACACCGACAGTCACAATGAGCAGTTCTTC. It codes for CASSYTDSHNEQFF.

The chain recombines TRBV5-1 with TRBJ1-4; the D gene is possibly TRBD1 (5 bases). Germline-derived CDR1 and CDR2 are SGHRS and YFSETQ. CDR3 size: 14 residues. Trimming shortened V by 5 bases and J by 8 bases, and 16 bases separated the two germline ends. CDR3 protein: CASRPARGDEKLFF. The CDR3 nucleotides are TGCGCCAGCAGACCGGCGAGGGGAGACGAAAAACTGTTTTTT.

The gene calls are TRBV7-9 and TRBJ2-7; 12 bases align to TRBD2. The germline V gene encodes CDR1 SEHNR and CDR2 FQNEAQ (reference sequence). This CDR3 comprises 16 residues. J gave up 2 bases and V 4 bases, and 6 bases lay outside the gene matches. CDR3 loop: CASSSLAGGPPYEQYF. CDR3 DNA: TGTGCCAGCAGCTCGCTAGCGGGAGGGCCGCCCTACGAGCAGTACTTC.

This clone was detected only a few times. The J gene is TRBJ2-7, the V gene TRBV7-9; maybe TRBD1 (6 bases). Trimming took off 7 bases at V and 4 bases at J, with 17 bases between the two ends. CDR1 and CDR2 from the germline V gene are SEHNR and FQNEAQ (reference sequence). There are 14 residues in the CDR3. Here the CDR3 DNA reads TGTGCCAGCACCGTTGACAGGAATTGGTACGAGCAGTACTTC. As protein: CASTVDRNWYEQYF. Combining the CDR3 with reference TRBV7-9 and TRBJ2-7 gives the whole variable domain DTGVSQNPRHKITKRGQNVTFRCDPISEHNRLYWYRQTLGQGPEFLTYFQNEAQLEKSRLLSDRFSAERPKGSFSTLEIQRTEQGDSAMYLCASTVDRNWYEQYFGPGTRLTVT.

This rearrangement joins TRBV19 to TRBJ1-1; weak D call: TRBD1 (6 bases). Germline CDR1 and CDR2: LNHDA and SQIVND (reference sequence). The CDR3 spans 12 residues. V was trimmed by 3 bases and J by 6 bases, leaving 8 bases between them. CDR3 DNA: TGTGCCAGTAGTATGGGGGCCCCTGAAGCTTTCTTT. Its translation is CASSMGAPEAFF.

V usage is TRBV5-1 and J usage is TRBJ2-7; perhaps TRBD2 as D (6 bases). This CDR3 region has 14 residues. Trimming pared 2 bases from V and 2 bases from J, leaving 11 bases between. Looked up from germline, CDR1 is SGHRS and CDR2 is YFSETQ. In nucleotides, the CDR3 is TGCGCCAGCAGCTTCCAGGGACTTACCTACGAGCAGTACTTC. Its translation is CASSFQGLTYEQYF.

The genes are TRBV4-2 and TRBJ2-7, with D perhaps TRBD1 or TRBD2 (7 bases each). Germline V gene sequence: CDR1 LGHNA, CDR2 YNFKEQ. The V end was cut by 0 bases, the J end by 4 bases, with 16 bases between. The CDR3 length is 16 residues. The CDR3 coding sequence is TGTGCCAGCAGCCAAGATATGGCAGGGGGGGGTTACGAGCAGTACTTC. Its translation: CASSQDMAGGGYEQYF.

As to this clone: Mismatch with germline at one junction end may stem from a read error. The rearrangement joins TRBV18 to TRBJ2-7; TRBD1 might be the D (5 bases). Germline V gives CDR1 KGHSH, CDR2 LQKENI. CDR3 length: 16 residues. This chain's CDR3 is CASSPQAPSGFYEQYF. The CDR3 DNA is TGTGCCAGCTCCCCACAGGCCCCATCAGGATTCTACGAGCAGTACTTC.

J is TRBJ2-3 and V is TRBV7-9; 7 bases agree with TRBD1. Germline-derived CDR1 and CDR2 are SEHNR and FQNEAQ (reference sequence). The CDR3 contains 15 residues. The V gene end was trimmed by 5 bases and the J gene end by 6 bases; junction bases not matched to a gene: 11. The CDR3 is CASSPGTVQPDTQYF. The CDR3 DNA sequence: TGTGCCAGCAGCCCCGGGACAGTTCAGCCGGATACGCAGTATTTT.

The V gene is TRBV5-1, the J gene TRBJ2-5; unclear D gene. Germline V CDR1 and CDR2: SGHRS, YFSETQ. The V gene lost 2 bases and the J gene lost 7 bases, with 12 bases spanning the gap. This CDR3 is built from 13 residues. DNA of the CDR3: TGCGCCAGCAGCTTCCCCTCCGCTGGGACCCAGTACTTC. As protein: CASSFPSAGTQYF.

This rearrangement joins TRBV5-6 to TRBJ2-6, with D maybe TRBD1 (5 bases). Trimming removed 5 bases at V and 4 bases at J, with 16 bases between. This CDR3 is 16 amino acids long. CDR1 and CDR2 from the germline V gene are SGHDT and YYEEEE. DNA for the CDR3: TGTGCCAGCAGGATGATGGGGCGACCCGGGGCCAACGTCCTGACTTTC. Translation gives CASRMMGRPGANVLTF.

The DNA for the CDR3 is TGTGCCAGCAGTGCCGGGACAGGGGGCACTGAAGCTTTCTTT. Amino acids: CASSAGTGGTEAFF. V usage is TRBV6-5 and J usage is TRBJ1-1; TRBD1 matches at 11 bases. Germline CDR1 MNHEY, CDR2 SVGAGI. This CDR3 is 14 amino acids long. With 5 bases clipped from V and 4 bases from J, the junction kept 3 bases outside the gene matches.

This clone was picked up a small number of times. The V call is TRBV5-6, the J call TRBJ2-1, with D perhaps matching TRBD1 (6 bases). CDR1 is SGHDT and CDR2 is YYEEEE in the germline V gene. The CDR3 runs to 12 residues. Trimming took off 5 bases at V and 10 bases at J, with 13 bases between the two ends. CDR3 protein: CASSYTGTEQFF. DNA of the CDR3: TGTGCCAGCAGTTACACAGGGACCGAGCAGTTCTTC.

CDR3 residues: CASSLGGIYGYTF. CDR3 bases: TGTGCCAGCAGCTTAGGGGGGATATATGGCTACACCTTC. V usage is TRBV7-2 and J usage is TRBJ1-2; tentatively, D is TRBD1 (5 bases). This CDR3 is built from 13 residues. V lost 1 base, J lost 5 bases, and 8 bases lay in between. Germline CDR1 and CDR2: SGHTA and FQGNSA.

J is TRBJ1-2 and V is TRBV4-2, with TRBD1 identical over 7 bases. V lost 0 bases to trimming and J lost 0 bases; unmatched junction nucleotides: 4. The CDR3 contains 16 residues. The V gene's germline CDR1 is LGHNA and CDR2 YNFKEQ. The CDR3 sequence: CASSQEGTVSNYGYTF. For the CDR3, the DNA is TGTGCCAGCAGCCAAGAGGGGACAGTCTCTAACTATGGCTACACCTTC.

J is TRBJ2-2 and V is TRBV4-1; D is ambiguous. Trimming removed 1 base at V and 3 bases at J, with 6 bases between. The length of the CDR3 is 14 residues. Germline loops: CDR1 MGHRA, CDR2 YSYEKL. CDR3 region: CASSQGRHTGELFF. DNA for the CDR3: TGCGCCAGCAGCCAAGGGCGGCACACCGGGGAGCTGTTTTTT.

The chain joins TRBV30 to TRBJ2-5; D is uncertain. The J call may be incorrect, as the DNA end agrees better with TRBJ2-7. Germline CDR1 is GTSNPN and CDR2 is SVGIG (reference sequence). The CDR3 covers 13 residues. The CDR3: CAWNLVRMDEQYF. In DNA form, the CDR3 reads TGTGCCTGGAACCTTGTCAGGATGGACGAGCAGTACTTC.